The entry below describes one TCR beta chain. The CDR3 is made up of 18 amino acids. Germline-derived CDR1 and CDR2 are DFQATT and SNEGSKA (reference sequence). Trimming took 6 bases from V and 3 from J; bases not matched to a gene: 20. Amplification yielded TCR beta CDR3 regions, with RNA transcripts as the source. HTBI primers were the set used in a first-round RT-PCR of the TCR CDR3. TCRdb ran MiXCR on the multiplex PCR reads and lists one entry per CDR3 protein. Counted here are nearly 600,000 distinct CDR3 sequences, 14% occurring once; the ten biggest clones make up 7.1%. This sample was included in a study of T cells in Graves' hyperthyroidism and ophthalmopathy.

The TCR was taken from a woman aged 18-29 years with Graves' ophthalmopathy. The rearrangement uses TRBV20-1 and TRBJ2-7, with TRBD2 matching 10 bases. The material sequenced was blood. CDR3 DNA: TGCAGTGCCCCCAGGAGACTAGCGGGTGCCTACCGGTTCTACGAGCAGTACTTC. It specifies CSAPRRLAGAYRFYEQYF.